This TCR beta chain was found in a study of beta chain features in type 1 diabetes. Points from the study as a whole: A potential PCR bias toward shorter templates would be equal in patient and control samples. Moderate but significant shortening of TCRB CDR3s was recorded in all four CD4+ subsets from Type 1 diabetes patients.

The CDR3 sequence is 14 residues long. Trimming took 6 bases from V and 5 from J; bases not matched to a gene: 6. CDR1 and CDR2 (germline): MNHEY, SVGAGI. As concerns this clone: Its antigen remains unidentified.

Reverse transcribing all isolated RNA meant expressed TCRB transcripts were sequenced. Assay used: immunoSEQ multiplex PCR; TCRdb lists only in-frame clones, some missing. The repertoire consists of some 180,000 clones, with about 12% occurring once and the leading ten covering 0.55% to 0.8%. Sequences were obtained from central memory CD4+ T cells from blood. The chain recombines TRBV6-5 with TRBJ2-1; 8 positions agree with TRBD2. The sequence was obtained from a woman under 30 in good health. For the CDR3, the DNA is TGTGCCAGCAGGCCACTAGCGGAGAACAATGAGCAGTTCTTC. It translates to CASRPLAENNEQFF.